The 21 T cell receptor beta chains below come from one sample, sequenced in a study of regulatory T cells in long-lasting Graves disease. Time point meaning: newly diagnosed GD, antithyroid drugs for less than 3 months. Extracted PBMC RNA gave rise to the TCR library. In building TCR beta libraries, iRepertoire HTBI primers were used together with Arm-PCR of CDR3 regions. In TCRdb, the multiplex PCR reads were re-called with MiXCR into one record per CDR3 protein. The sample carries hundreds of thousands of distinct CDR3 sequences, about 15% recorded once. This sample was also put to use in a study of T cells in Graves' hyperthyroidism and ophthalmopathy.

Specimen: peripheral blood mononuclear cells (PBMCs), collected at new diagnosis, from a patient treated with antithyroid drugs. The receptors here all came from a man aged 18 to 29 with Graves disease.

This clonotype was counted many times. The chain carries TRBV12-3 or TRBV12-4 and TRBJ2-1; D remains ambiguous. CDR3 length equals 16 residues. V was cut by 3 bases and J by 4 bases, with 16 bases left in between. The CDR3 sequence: CASSFSAASAYNEQFF. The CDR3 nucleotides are TGTGCCAGCAGTTTTAGTGCGGCTTCGGCGTACAATGAGCAGTTCTTC.

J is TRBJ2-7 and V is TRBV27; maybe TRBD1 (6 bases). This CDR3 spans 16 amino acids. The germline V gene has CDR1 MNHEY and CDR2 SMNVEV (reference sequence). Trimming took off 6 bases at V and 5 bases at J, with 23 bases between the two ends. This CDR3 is CASSSHPDSMVDEQYF. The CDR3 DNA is TGTGCCAGCAGCTCACACCCGGACAGTATGGTAGACGAGCAGTACTTC.

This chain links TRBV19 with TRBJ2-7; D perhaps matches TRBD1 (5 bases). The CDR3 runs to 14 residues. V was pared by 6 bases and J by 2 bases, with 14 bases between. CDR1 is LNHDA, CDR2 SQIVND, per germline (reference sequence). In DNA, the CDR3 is TGTGCCAGTAGCAGGGTCCTCTTAACCTACGAGCAGTACTTC. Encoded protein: CASSRVLLTYEQYF.

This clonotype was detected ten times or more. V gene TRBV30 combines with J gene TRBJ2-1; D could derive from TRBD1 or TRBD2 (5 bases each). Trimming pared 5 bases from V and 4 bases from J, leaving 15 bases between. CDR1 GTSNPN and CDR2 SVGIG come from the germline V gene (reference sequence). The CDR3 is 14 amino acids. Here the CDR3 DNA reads TGTGCCTGGGGTACCGGGACCTTATACAATGAGCAGTTCTTC. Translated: CAWGTGTLYNEQFF.

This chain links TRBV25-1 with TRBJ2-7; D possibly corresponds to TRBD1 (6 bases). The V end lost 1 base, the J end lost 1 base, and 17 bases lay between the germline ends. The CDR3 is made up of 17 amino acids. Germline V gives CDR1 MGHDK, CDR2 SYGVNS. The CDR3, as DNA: TGTGCCAGCAGTGAATCTGGAACAGGGCCTAAATCCTACGAGCAGTACTTC. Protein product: CASSESGTGPKSYEQYF.

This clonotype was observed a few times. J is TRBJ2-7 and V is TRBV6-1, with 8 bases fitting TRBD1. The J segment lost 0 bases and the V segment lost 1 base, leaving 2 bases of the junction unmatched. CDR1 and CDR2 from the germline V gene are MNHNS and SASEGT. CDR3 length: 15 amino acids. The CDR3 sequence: CASSEGDRISYEQYF. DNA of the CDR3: TGTGCCAGCAGTGAAGGGGACAGGATCTCCTACGAGCAGTACTTC.

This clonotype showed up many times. Written as DNA, the CDR3 is TGTGCCAGCAGTGACTCCTCCGGACGAGGTGAAAAACTGTTTTTT. It specifies CASSDSSGRGEKLFF. The V gene is TRBV2, the J gene TRBJ1-4; D remains ambiguous. The germline V gene encodes CDR1 SNHLY and CDR2 FYNNEI. The CDR3 loop spans 15 amino acids. V lost 3 bases and J lost 7, with 15 bases in between.

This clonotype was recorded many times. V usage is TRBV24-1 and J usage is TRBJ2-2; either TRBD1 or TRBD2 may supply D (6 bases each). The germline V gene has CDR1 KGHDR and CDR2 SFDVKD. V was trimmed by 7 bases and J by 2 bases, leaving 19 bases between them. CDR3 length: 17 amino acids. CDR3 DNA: TGTGCCACCAGCCCCCAGGGAGGACAGCCCAACACCGGGGAGCTGTTTTTT. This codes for CATSPQGGQPNTGELFF.

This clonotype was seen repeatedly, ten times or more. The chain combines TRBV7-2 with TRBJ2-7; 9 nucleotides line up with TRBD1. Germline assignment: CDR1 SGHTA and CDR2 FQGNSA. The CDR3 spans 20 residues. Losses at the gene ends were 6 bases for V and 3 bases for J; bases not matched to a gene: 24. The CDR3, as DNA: TGTGCCAGCAGTCCATTCCGGGACAGGGACTCGGTTCGCCTACACTACGAGCAGTACTTC. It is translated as CASSPFRDRDSVRLHYEQYF.

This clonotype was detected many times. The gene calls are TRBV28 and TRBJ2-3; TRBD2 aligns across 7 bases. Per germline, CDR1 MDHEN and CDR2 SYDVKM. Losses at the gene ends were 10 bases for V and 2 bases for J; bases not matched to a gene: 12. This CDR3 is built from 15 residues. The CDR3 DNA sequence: TGTGCCATCGGGGCCATGGGGGGGAACACAGATACGCAGTATTTT. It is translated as CAIGAMGGNTDTQYF.

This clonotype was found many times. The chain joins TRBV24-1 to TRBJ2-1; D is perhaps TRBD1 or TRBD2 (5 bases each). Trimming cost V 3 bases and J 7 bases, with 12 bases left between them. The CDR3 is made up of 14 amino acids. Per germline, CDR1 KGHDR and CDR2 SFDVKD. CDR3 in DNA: TGTGCCACCAGTGATACCGGGACGACGAATGAGCAGTTCTTC. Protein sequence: CATSDTGTTNEQFF.

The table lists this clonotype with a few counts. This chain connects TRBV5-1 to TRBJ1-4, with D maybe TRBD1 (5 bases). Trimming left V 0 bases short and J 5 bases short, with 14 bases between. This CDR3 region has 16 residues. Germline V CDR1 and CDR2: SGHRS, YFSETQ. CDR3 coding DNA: TGCGCCAGCAGCTTGGTAAACAGCGGGGGGAATGAAAAACTGTTTTTT. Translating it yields CASSLVNSGGNEKLFF.

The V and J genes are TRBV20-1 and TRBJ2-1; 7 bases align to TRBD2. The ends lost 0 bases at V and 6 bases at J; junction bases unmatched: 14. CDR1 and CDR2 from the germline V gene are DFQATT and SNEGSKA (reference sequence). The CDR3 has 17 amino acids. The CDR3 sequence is CSARDGGSPDFSNEQFF. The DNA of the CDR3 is TGCAGTGCTAGAGATGGCGGGAGCCCGGACTTCAGCAATGAGCAGTTCTTC.

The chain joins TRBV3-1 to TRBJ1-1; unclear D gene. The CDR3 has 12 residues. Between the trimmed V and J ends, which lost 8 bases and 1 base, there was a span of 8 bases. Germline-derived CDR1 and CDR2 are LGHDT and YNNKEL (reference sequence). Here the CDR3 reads CASGRQNTEAFF. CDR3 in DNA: TGTGCCAGCGGCAGACAGAACACTGAAGCTTTCTTT.

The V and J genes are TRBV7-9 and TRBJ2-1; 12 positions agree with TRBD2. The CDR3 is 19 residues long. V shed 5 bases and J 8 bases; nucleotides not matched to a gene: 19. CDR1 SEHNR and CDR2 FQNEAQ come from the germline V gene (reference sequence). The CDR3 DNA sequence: TGTGCCAGCAGCCAACCCCTCGGAGGGGGCCTAGCGGGGGGGTATGAGCAGTTCTTC. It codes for CASSQPLGGGLAGGYEQFF.

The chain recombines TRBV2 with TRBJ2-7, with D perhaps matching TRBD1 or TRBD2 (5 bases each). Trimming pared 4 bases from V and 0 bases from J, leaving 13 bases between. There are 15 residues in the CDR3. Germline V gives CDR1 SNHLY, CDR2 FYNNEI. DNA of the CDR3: TGTGCCAGCAGTGGGGACGTCGGTAGCTCCTACGAGCAGTACTTC. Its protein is CASSGDVGSSYEQYF.

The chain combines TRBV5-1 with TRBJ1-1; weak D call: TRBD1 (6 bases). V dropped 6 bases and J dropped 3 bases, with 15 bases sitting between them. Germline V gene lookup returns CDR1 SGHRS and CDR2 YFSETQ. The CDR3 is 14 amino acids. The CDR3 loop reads CASTLSGGDTEAFF. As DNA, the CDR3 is TGCGCCAGCACCCTTTCGGGGGGCGACACTGAAGCTTTCTTT.

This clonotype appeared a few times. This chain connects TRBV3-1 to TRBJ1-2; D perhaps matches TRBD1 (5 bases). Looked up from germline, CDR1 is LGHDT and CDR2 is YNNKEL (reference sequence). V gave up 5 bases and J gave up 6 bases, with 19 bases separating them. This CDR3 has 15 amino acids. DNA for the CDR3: TGTGCCAGCAGCTCCCCGGGACGGGGACGGGATGGCTACACCTTC. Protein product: CASSSPGRGRDGYTF. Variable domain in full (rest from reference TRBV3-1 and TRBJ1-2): DTAVSQTPKYLVTQMGNDKSIKCEQNLGHDTMYWYKQDSKKFLKIMFSYNNKELIINETVPNRFSPKSPDKAHLNLHINSLELGDSAVYFCASSSPGRGRDGYTFGSGTRLTVV.

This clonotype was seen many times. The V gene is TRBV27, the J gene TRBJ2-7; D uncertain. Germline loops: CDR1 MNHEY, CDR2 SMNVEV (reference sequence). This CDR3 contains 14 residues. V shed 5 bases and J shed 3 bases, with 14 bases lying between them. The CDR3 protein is CASSDRPRSYEQYF. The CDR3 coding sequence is TGTGCCAGCAGTGACCGGCCCCGCAGCTACGAGCAGTACTTC.

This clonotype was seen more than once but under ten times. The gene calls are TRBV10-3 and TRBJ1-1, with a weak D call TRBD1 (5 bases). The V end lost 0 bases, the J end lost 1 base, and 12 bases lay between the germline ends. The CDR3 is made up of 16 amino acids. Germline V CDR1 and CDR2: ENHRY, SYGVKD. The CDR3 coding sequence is TGTGCCATCAGTGAGTCTTTTGGCAGGGCGAACACTGAAGCTTTCTTT. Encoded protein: CAISESFGRANTEAFF.

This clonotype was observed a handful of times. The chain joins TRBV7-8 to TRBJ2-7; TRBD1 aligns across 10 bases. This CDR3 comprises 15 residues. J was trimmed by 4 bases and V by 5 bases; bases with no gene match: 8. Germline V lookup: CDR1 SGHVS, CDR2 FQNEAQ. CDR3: CASSLSGQGWYEQYF. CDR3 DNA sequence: TGTGCCAGCAGCCTATCGGGACAGGGGTGGTACGAGCAGTACTTC. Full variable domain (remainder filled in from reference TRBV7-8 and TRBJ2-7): GAGVSQSPRYKVAKRGQDVALRCDPISGHVSLFWYQQALGQGPEFLTYFQNEAQLDKSGLPSDRFFAERPEGSVSTLKIQRTQQEDSAVYLCASSLSGQGWYEQYFGPGTRLTVT.